These 21 T cell receptor beta chains were all obtained from the same sample, sequenced in a study of shared clonotypes between healthy human individuals. The assay was immunoSEQ multiplex PCR, and TCRdb's table has in-frame clones only and misses some. Altogether around 2,000,000 clones are present, roughly 91% being singletons, with the ten largest covering more than 1.5%. Only CD45RO-negative cells positively selected for CCR7 counted as naive CD8 cells, so terminally differentiated effector memory CD45RA+ cells were excluded. Sequencing input: naive CD8+ T cells from PBMCs. The receptors here all came from a man aged 18 to 30 in good health. Some clones in this sample may be carry-over from other donors' samples.

The chain recombines TRBV27 with TRBJ2-7, with D maybe TRBD1 (5 bases). The CDR3 extends over 14 amino acids. Trimming cost V 4 bases and J 3 bases, with 13 bases left between them. Germline V CDR1 and CDR2: MNHEY, SMNVEV (reference sequence). The CDR3 loop is CASSYDSDDYEQYF. CDR3 nucleotides: TGTGCCAGCAGTTATGACAGCGACGACTACGAGCAGTACTTC.

The genes are TRBV6-6 and TRBJ2-7; D gene ambiguous. The V gene lost 0 bases and the J gene lost 0 bases, with 9 bases spanning the gap. Germline V gene data show CDR1 as MNHNY and CDR2 as SVGAGI (reference sequence). There are 15 residues in the CDR3. The CDR3 nucleotides read TGTGCCAGCAGTTACTCGCCGAGACACTCCTACGAGCAGTACTTC. The encoded protein is CASSYSPRHSYEQYF.

This sequence joins TRBV5-1 and TRBJ2-2, with 10 bases that match TRBD2. CDR3 length: 15 residues. The ends lost 0 bases at V and 7 bases at J; junction bases unmatched: 3. The germline CDR1 and CDR2 sequences are SGHRS and YFSETQ. CDR3 coding DNA: TGCGCCAGCAGCTTGGAGCGGGAGGGCGGCGGGGAGCTGTTTTTT. This gives the protein CASSLEREGGGELFF.

The genes are TRBV4-3 and TRBJ2-1, with 10 bases lining up with TRBD2. The germline gives CDR1 LGHNA, CDR2 YSLEER. Trimming cost V 3 bases and J 6 bases; bases outside gene matches: 11. The CDR3 is 17 amino acids. The CDR3 loop is CASSQEILAGPPNEQFF. As DNA, the CDR3 is TGCGCCAGCAGCCAGGAGATACTAGCGGGACCCCCCAATGAGCAGTTCTTC.

The chain employs TRBV4-2 and TRBJ2-1; 7 bases agree with TRBD1. CDR3 length: 17 amino acids. Germline values: CDR1 LGHNA, CDR2 YNFKEQ. V gave up 6 bases and J gave up 0 bases; unmatched junction bases: 11. This CDR3 reads CASSPAPGQPSYNEQFF. In DNA form, the CDR3 reads TGTGCCAGCAGTCCTGCCCCGGGACAGCCCTCCTACAATGAGCAGTTCTTC.

This clone was found a few times. The rearrangement joins TRBV9 to TRBJ2-7; D gene unclear. Germline CDR1 reads SGDLS; CDR2 reads YYNGEE. This CDR3 region has 11 residues. V gave up 3 bases and J gave up 3 bases, with 4 bases separating them. The CDR3 reads CASSDNYEQYF. As DNA, the CDR3 is TGTGCCAGCAGCGATAACTACGAGCAGTACTTC.

V usage is TRBV7-8 and J usage is TRBJ2-7, with TRBD2 as a possible D gene (5 bases). Looked up from germline, CDR1 is SGHVS and CDR2 is FQNEAQ. V shed 5 bases and J shed 7 bases, with 12 bases lying between them. This CDR3 contains 12 residues. The CDR3 DNA reads as TGTGCCAGCAGCCCGGAGCGGAGGGAGCAGTACTTC. Its translation: CASSPERREQYF.

J is TRBJ2-2 and V is TRBV4-3; 9 nucleotides agree with TRBD2. Germline trimming cut 1 base from V and 2 bases from J; bases unmatched to any gene: 2. Germline V gene sequence: CDR1 LGHNA, CDR2 YSLEER. The CDR3 is made up of 16 amino acids. The CDR3 DNA sequence: TGCGCCAGCAGCCAAGGGACTAGCGTTAACACCGGGGAGCTGTTTTTT. This gives the protein CASSQGTSVNTGELFF.

The chain couples TRBV29-1 to TRBJ2-7; D remains ambiguous. Trimming cost V 4 bases and J 3 bases, with 4 bases left between them. This CDR3 contains 10 residues. The germline CDR1 and CDR2 sequences are SQVTM and ANQGSEA. CDR3 region: CSVVVYEQYF. CDR3 nucleotides: TGCAGCGTTGTGGTCTACGAGCAGTACTTC.

The rearrangement uses TRBV19 and TRBJ2-5; the D call may be TRBD1 or TRBD2 (6 bases each). V was cut by 7 bases and J by 5 bases, with 17 bases left in between. The length of the CDR3 is 14 residues. Germline values: CDR1 LNHDA, CDR2 SQIVND (reference sequence). The CDR3 sequence: CASKPSGGGETQYF. CDR3 nucleotide sequence: TGTGCCAGTAAGCCGTCCGGGGGCGGTGAGACCCAGTACTTC.

The rearrangement joins TRBV18 to TRBJ1-1; the match to TRBD1 covers 9 bases. The V gene's germline CDR1 is KGHSH and CDR2 LQKENI. Germline trimming cut 3 bases from V and 2 bases from J; bases unmatched to any gene: 4. The CDR3 has 15 residues. In DNA form, the CDR3 reads TGTGCCAGCTCACCGAGACAGGGGGAAAACACTGAAGCTTTCTTT. This translates into CASSPRQGENTEAFF.

This rearrangement joins TRBV11-2 to TRBJ1-2; D perhaps matches TRBD1 (6 bases). The V gene lost 4 bases and the J gene lost 4 bases, with 13 bases spanning the gap. The CDR3 length is 14 residues. Germline V gives CDR1 SGHAT, CDR2 FQNNGV. In nucleotides, the CDR3 is TGTGCCAGCAGCTCCCGGACAGTTCCCTATGGCTACACCTTC. Its protein is CASSSRTVPYGYTF.

The chain joins TRBV7-8 to TRBJ2-7, with D possibly being TRBD2 (5 bases). CDR1 is SGHVS and CDR2 is FQNEAQ in the germline V gene. V was clipped by 1 base and J by 2 bases, with 18 bases between them. The CDR3 has 17 residues. CDR3 sequence (DNA): TGTGCCAGCAGCTTAGAAGCAGGACCGAGCGGTGCCTACGAGCAGTACTTC. This encodes CASSLEAGPSGAYEQYF. Using reference TRBV7-8 and TRBJ2-7 for the parts outside the CDR3, the full variable domain is GAGVSQSPRYKVAKRGQDVALRCDPISGHVSLFWYQQALGQGPEFLTYFQNEAQLDKSGLPSDRFFAERPEGSVSTLKIQRTQQEDSAVYLCASSLEAGPSGAYEQYFGPGTRLTVT.

V is TRBV4-1 and J is TRBJ2-1; 7 bases line up with TRBD1. The CDR3 is made up of 17 amino acids. CDR1 and CDR2 (germline): MGHRA, YSYEKL. The ends lost 4 bases at V and 0 bases at J; junction bases unmatched: 9. CDR3 DNA: TGCGCCAGCAGCCCTCGGACAGGCCCGAGCTCCTACAATGAGCAGTTCTTC. Its translation is CASSPRTGPSSYNEQFF.

The V gene is TRBV29-1, the J gene TRBJ2-1, with D perhaps given as TRBD1 or TRBD2 (5 bases each). Between the trimmed V and J ends, which lost 7 bases and 6 bases, there was a span of 22 bases. CDR3 length: 15 residues. Germline CDR1 and CDR2: SQVTM and ANQGSEA. For the CDR3, the DNA is TGCAGCGCCGCTCGTAGTGGGGGAGTAGGCAATGAGCAGTTCTTC. This translates into CSAARSGGVGNEQFF.

The chain recombines TRBV7-6 with TRBJ2-1; possibly TRBD1 for D (6 bases). The germline V gene has CDR1 SGHVS and CDR2 FNYEAQ. V was cut by 4 bases and J by 4 bases, with 8 bases left in between. The CDR3 has 13 residues. CDR3 DNA: TGTGCCAGCAGCTATGACAGGTACAATGAGCAGTTCTTC. Translation: CASSYDRYNEQFF.

This chain links TRBV4-1 with TRBJ2-1; TRBD1 matches at 8 bases. V dropped 1 base and J dropped 6; count of bases not matched to a gene: 8. This CDR3 comprises 16 residues. Germline CDR1 MGHRA, CDR2 YSYEKL. DNA of the CDR3: TGCGCCAGCAGCCAAGTCCCTGGACAGGGTCCCAATGAGCAGTTCTTC. It is translated as CASSQVPGQGPNEQFF.

DNA for the CDR3: TGTGCCACCAGCAGGGACAGGGGGATCTACGAGCAGTACTTC. As protein: CATSRDRGIYEQYF. The chain carries TRBV15 and TRBJ2-7; 10 bases fit TRBD1. This CDR3 has 14 amino acids. The V segment lost 3 bases and the J segment 3 bases; nucleotides outside the gene matches: 2. Germline loops: CDR1 LNHNV, CDR2 YYDKDF (reference sequence). Looking up the rest from reference TRBV15 and TRBJ2-7 gives the full variable domain: DAMVIQNPRYQVTQFGKPVTLSCSQTLNHNVMYWYQQKSSQAPKLLFHYYDKDFNNEADTPDNFQSRRPNTSFCFLDIRSPGLGDTAMYLCATSRDRGIYEQYFGPGTRLTVT.

This sequence joins TRBV19 and TRBJ2-5; maybe TRBD1 (6 bases). The CDR3 contains 14 residues. Deletions cut 6 bases from V and 2 bases from J, with 13 bases between. Looked up from germline, CDR1 is LNHDA and CDR2 is SQIVND (reference sequence). CDR3 bases: TGTGCCAGTAGCTCAAGGGGGTTTCAAGAGACCCAGTACTTC. Translated: CASSSRGFQETQYF. The variable domain in full, with the rest retrieved from reference TRBV19 and TRBJ2-5, is DGGITQSPKYLFRKEGQNVTLSCEQNLNHDAMYWYRQDPGQGLRLIYYSQIVNDFQKGDIAEGYSVSREKKESFPLTVTSAQKNPTAFYLCASSSRGFQETQYFGPGTRLLVL.

The chain uses TRBV6-1 and TRBJ1-1; maybe TRBD1 (5 bases). Per germline, CDR1 MNHNS and CDR2 SASEGT. The CDR3 runs to 12 residues. Trimming stripped 6 bases from V and 11 bases from J, with 16 bases between. The CDR3 DNA reads as TGTGCCAGCAGAAATTTGGGGGAGGAGGCTTTCTTT. Translation gives CASRNLGEEAFF.

The chain has TRBV10-3 and TRBJ1-1, with unresolved D. The CDR3 runs 11 residues. Per germline, CDR1 ENHRY and CDR2 SYGVKD. Trimming cost V 8 bases and J 7 bases, with 11 bases left between them. CDR3 DNA: TGTGCCATCCGAAAAGGAGATGAAGCTTTCTTT. Protein sequence: CAIRKGDEAFF.